This entry lists 20 T cell receptor beta chains sequenced from one sample in a study of cytomegalovirus exposure and HLA in healthy donors. 13 Jbeta primers and 60 Vbeta primers were used for the PCR. Repertoires were generated with immunoSEQ multiplex PCR, while TCRdb's copy carries only in-frame clones and drops some. The sample has around 110,000 clones, 65% to 75% seen once. What was sequenced was PBMCs. These receptors were obtained from a man aged 25 to 40 in good health and CMV-seropositive.

Comment on this clone: One end of the junction varies from germline; a read error may be responsible. The gene calls are TRBV6-5 and TRBJ1-2; 7 positions agree with TRBD1. Germline V lookup: CDR1 MNHEY, CDR2 SVGAGI. The CDR3 spans 15 residues. The CDR3 sequence is CASSQTDRINYGYPF. CDR3 nucleotide sequence: TGTGCCAGCAGTCAGACGGACAGGATCAACTATGGCTACCCCTTC.

The V gene is TRBV6-6, the J gene TRBJ1-6; maybe TRBD1 (5 bases). CDR3 length equals 14 residues. V lost 5 bases and J 9 bases, leaving 14 bases between the germline ends. CDR1 and CDR2 from the germline V gene are MNHNY and SVGAGI (reference sequence). CDR3 protein: CASSTALGPSPLHF. The CDR3 coding sequence is TGTGCCAGCAGTACGGCCCTGGGGCCTTCACCCCTCCACTTT.

The V gene is TRBV19, the J gene TRBJ1-1; 7 nucleotides agree with TRBD1. Trimming cost V 3 bases and J 0 bases; bases outside gene matches: 10. The germline CDR1 and CDR2 sequences are LNHDA and SQIVND (reference sequence). This CDR3 spans 17 amino acids. In nucleotides, the CDR3 is TGTGCCAGTAGTATCACCCTTCAGACAGGGCTGAACACTGAAGCTTTCTTT. Its protein is CASSITLQTGLNTEAFF.

The chain couples TRBV4-1 to TRBJ2-7; 8 nucleotides match TRBD1. The ends lost 2 bases at V and 0 bases at J; junction bases unmatched: 9. Germline values: CDR1 MGHRA, CDR2 YSYEKL. The CDR3 is 17 amino acids. The chain's CDR3 is CASSQITGTGPSYEQYF. The CDR3 region has the DNA TGCGCCAGCAGCCAAATCACGGGGACAGGACCCTCCTACGAGCAGTACTTC.

There are a few counts of this clone. The chain carries TRBV6-5 and TRBJ1-4; 8 bases align to TRBD1. The CDR3 is 14 amino acids. Looked up from germline, CDR1 is MNHEY and CDR2 is SVGAGI. With 6 bases clipped from V and 8 bases from J, the junction kept 8 bases outside the gene matches. The DNA for the CDR3 is TGTGCCAGCAGCCTGTACAGGGGGGGAGAAAAACTGTTTTTT. Its protein is CASSLYRGGEKLFF.

The V call is TRBV14, the J call TRBJ1-6, with 9 bases lining up with TRBD1. V lost 4 bases to trimming and J lost 12 bases; unmatched junction nucleotides: 7. The CDR3 totals 14 residues. Germline-derived CDR1 and CDR2 are SGHDN and FVKESK. This chain's CDR3 is CASSPGQGRLPLHF. CDR3 nucleotides: TGTGCCAGCAGCCCGGGACAGGGAAGGTTACCCCTCCACTTT.

In nucleotides, the CDR3 is TGTGCCAGCAGCTCAGGGACAGGGGGACGCCAGCCCCAGCATTTT. This encodes CASSSGTGGRQPQHF. The chain recombines TRBV5-6 with TRBJ1-5, with 11 bases aligning to TRBD1. The trim removed 3 bases at V and 7 bases at J, leaving 6 bases unmatched. The CDR3 sequence is 15 residues long. CDR1 is SGHDT and CDR2 is YYEEEE in the germline V gene.

This clone occurred once. The V call is TRBV28, the J call TRBJ1-1; possible D gene TRBD1, 6 bases. Germline V gene lookup returns CDR1 MDHEN and CDR2 SYDVKM. Deletions cut 4 bases from V and 3 bases from J, with 12 bases between. This CDR3 is 14 amino acids long. The CDR3 sequence is CASSSGGIDTEAFF. The CDR3 bases are TGTGCCAGCAGTTCGGGGGGCATTGACACTGAAGCTTTCTTT.

The gene calls are TRBV7-9 and TRBJ2-3; 7 bases are a match to TRBD1. The trim removed 2 bases at V and 4 bases at J, leaving 3 bases unmatched. The length of the CDR3 is 14 residues. Germline values: CDR1 SEHNR, CDR2 FQNEAQ (reference sequence). The CDR3 spells CASSLRQGADTQYF. The DNA for the CDR3 is TGTGCCAGCAGCTTAAGGCAGGGGGCAGATACGCAGTATTTT.

The chain combines TRBV29-1 with TRBJ2-1, with a possible D match to TRBD2 (7 bases). Trimming stripped 7 bases from V and 5 bases from J, with 21 bases between. Per the germline V gene, CDR1 is SQVTM and CDR2 is ANQGSEA. This CDR3 contains 15 residues. The CDR3 protein is CSAGGGADTHNEQFF. CDR3 nucleotide sequence: TGCAGCGCCGGAGGGGGGGCGGATACCCACAATGAGCAGTTCTTC.

This clone was seen just once. This chain uses TRBV7-2 with TRBJ2-7; a possible D gene is TRBD2 (6 bases). Trimming took 4 bases from V and 5 from J, leaving 15 bases between them. Germline lookup yields CDR1 SGHTA and CDR2 FQGNSA. The CDR3 length is 14 residues. CDR3 amino acids: CASSSPQEGNEQYF. The CDR3 nucleotides read TGTGCCAGCAGCTCCCCTCAGGAGGGGAACGAGCAGTACTTC.

The chain carries TRBV5-6 and TRBJ2-3, with a weak D call TRBD2 (5 bases). Germline CDR1 and CDR2: SGHDT and YYEEEE. The CDR3 runs to 15 residues. Trimming stripped 4 bases from V and 7 bases from J, with 19 bases between. DNA of the CDR3: TGTGCCAGCAGCATAACTTCCGGGGTGGTGTATACGCAGTATTTT. The encoded protein is CASSITSGVVYTQYF.

CDR3 loop: CASSFGLAGGHSSTDTQYF. CDR3 nucleotide sequence: TGTGCCAGCAGCTTTGGTTTAGCGGGGGGCCATTCTAGCACAGATACGCAGTATTTT. V is TRBV7-6 and J is TRBJ2-3, with 10 bases matching TRBD2. CDR1 and CDR2 from the germline V gene are SGHVS and FNYEAQ. The CDR3 length is 19 residues. V lost 3 bases, J lost 0 bases, and 12 bases stayed unmatched.

This clone was seen more than once but under ten times. The chain combines TRBV4-3 with TRBJ1-2, with a tentative D call TRBD1 (5 bases). V lost 2 bases to trimming and J lost 4 bases, with 14 bases between them. CDR3 size: 15 residues. The germline V gene has CDR1 LGHNA and CDR2 YSLEER. CDR3: CASSQLLGGLYGYTF. In DNA, the CDR3 is TGCGCCAGCAGCCAACTTCTCGGGGGTCTCTATGGCTACACCTTC.

The chain recombines TRBV5-1 with TRBJ2-5; TRBD2 aligns across 15 bases. The J segment lost 9 bases and the V segment lost 4 bases, leaving 7 bases of the junction unmatched. CDR1 and CDR2 from the germline V gene are SGHRS and YFSETQ. The CDR3 runs to 15 residues. The CDR3: CASSRGLAGGDPQYF. DNA for the CDR3: TGCGCCAGCAGCAGGGGACTAGCGGGGGGCGATCCCCAGTACTTC.

CDR3 in amino acids: CAISPRDRNSPLHF. In DNA, the CDR3 is TGTGCCATCTCCCCCCGGGACAGGAATTCACCCCTCCACTTT. This chain links TRBV10-3 with TRBJ1-6; 8 bases match TRBD1. CDR1 and CDR2 (germline): ENHRY, SYGVKD. Trimming took 8 bases from V and 7 from J; bases not matched to a gene: 7. The CDR3 extends over 14 amino acids.

This clone was observed a few times. The gene calls are TRBV10-3 and TRBJ1-5, with 8 bases aligning to TRBD1. V lost 3 bases and J lost 6; bases outside the gene matches: 10. The germline CDR1 and CDR2 sequences are ENHRY and SYGVKD. This CDR3 has 16 amino acids. The CDR3 bases are TGTGCCATCAGTGAATCCACTCGACAGGGGATTCAGCCCCAGCATTTT. This translates into CAISESTRQGIQPQHF.

The J gene is TRBJ2-5, the V gene TRBV6-5; TRBD1 matches 9 bases. The CDR3 is 14 residues long. Trimming removed 5 bases from V and 4 bases from J; junction bases left unmatched: 5. CDR1 is MNHEY, CDR2 SVGAGI, per germline. This CDR3 reads CASSGQGSGETQYF. The CDR3 DNA is TGTGCCAGCAGTGGACAGGGGTCAGGAGAGACCCAGTACTTC.

The chain recombines TRBV5-1 with TRBJ2-5; tentative D call: TRBD2 (5 bases). The V end was cut by 3 bases, the J end by 0 bases, with 12 bases between. Germline values: CDR1 SGHRS, CDR2 YFSETQ. The CDR3 spans 15 residues. CDR3: CASSSFTRDQETQYF. The CDR3 bases are TGCGCCAGCAGCTCATTCACGCGGGACCAAGAGACCCAGTACTTC.

The CDR3, as DNA: TGTGCCTGGAGTACCGGACAGGGCTCAGAGCCCCAGCATTTT. Amino acid sequence: CAWSTGQGSEPQHF. This chain links TRBV30 with TRBJ1-5; 8 bases agree with TRBD1. This CDR3 spans 14 amino acids. The V gene end was trimmed by 2 bases and the J gene end by 8 bases; junction bases not matched to a gene: 8. The germline V gene encodes CDR1 GTSNPN and CDR2 SVGIG (reference sequence).